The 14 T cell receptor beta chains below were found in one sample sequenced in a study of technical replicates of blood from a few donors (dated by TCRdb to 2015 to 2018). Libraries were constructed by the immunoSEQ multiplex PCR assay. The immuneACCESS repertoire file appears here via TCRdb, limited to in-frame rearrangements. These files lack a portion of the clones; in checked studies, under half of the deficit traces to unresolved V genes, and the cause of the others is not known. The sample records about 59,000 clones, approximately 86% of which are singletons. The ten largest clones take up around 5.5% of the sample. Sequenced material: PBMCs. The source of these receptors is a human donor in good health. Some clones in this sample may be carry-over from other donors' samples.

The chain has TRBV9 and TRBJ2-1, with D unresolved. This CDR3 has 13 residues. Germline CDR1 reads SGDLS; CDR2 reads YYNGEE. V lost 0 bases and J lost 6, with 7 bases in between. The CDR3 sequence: CASSVGSPNEQFF. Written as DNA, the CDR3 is TGTGCCAGCAGCGTAGGGAGCCCCAATGAGCAGTTCTTC.

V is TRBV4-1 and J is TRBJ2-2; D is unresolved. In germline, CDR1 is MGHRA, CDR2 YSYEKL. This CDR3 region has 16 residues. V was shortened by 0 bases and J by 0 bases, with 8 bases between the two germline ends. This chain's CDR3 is CASSQDPIPNTGELFF. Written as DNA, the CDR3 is TGCGCCAGCAGCCAAGATCCAATCCCGAACACCGGGGAGCTGTTTTTT.

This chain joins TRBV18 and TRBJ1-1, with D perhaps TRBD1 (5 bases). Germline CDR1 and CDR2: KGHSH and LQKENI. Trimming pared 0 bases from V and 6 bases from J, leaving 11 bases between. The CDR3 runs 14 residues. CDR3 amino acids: CASSPPWGRAEAFF. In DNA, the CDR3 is TGTGCCAGCTCACCACCTTGGGGGAGGGCTGAAGCTTTCTTT.

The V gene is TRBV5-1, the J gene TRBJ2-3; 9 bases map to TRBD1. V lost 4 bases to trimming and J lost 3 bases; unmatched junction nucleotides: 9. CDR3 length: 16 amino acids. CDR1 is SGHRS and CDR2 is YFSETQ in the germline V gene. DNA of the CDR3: TGCGCCAGCAGCCCCAGACAGGGGGGCCCTACAGATACGCAGTATTTT. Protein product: CASSPRQGGPTDTQYF.

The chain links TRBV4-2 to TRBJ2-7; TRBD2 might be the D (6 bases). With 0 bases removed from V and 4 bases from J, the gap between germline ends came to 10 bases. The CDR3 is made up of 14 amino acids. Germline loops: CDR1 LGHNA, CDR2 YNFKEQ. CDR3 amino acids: CASSQDNGGYEQYF. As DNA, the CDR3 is TGTGCCAGCAGCCAAGATAATGGGGGGTACGAGCAGTACTTC.

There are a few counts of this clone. The CDR3: CASSMRGTANTEAFF. In DNA form, the CDR3 reads TGTGCCAGCAGCATGCGAGGGACAGCGAACACTGAAGCTTTCTTT. The genes are TRBV11-2 and TRBJ1-1; 7 nucleotides line up with TRBD1. This CDR3 has 15 residues. CDR1 SGHAT and CDR2 FQNNGV come from the germline V gene. J gave up 1 base and V 5 bases, and 7 bases lay outside the gene matches.

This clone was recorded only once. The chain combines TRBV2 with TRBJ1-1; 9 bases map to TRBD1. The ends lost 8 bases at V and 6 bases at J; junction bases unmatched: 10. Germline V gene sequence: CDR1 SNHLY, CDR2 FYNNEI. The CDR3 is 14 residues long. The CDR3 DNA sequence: TGTGCCAGCGGGGGGGGACAGGGACCTTCTGAAGCTTTCTTT. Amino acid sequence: CASGGGQGPSEAFF.

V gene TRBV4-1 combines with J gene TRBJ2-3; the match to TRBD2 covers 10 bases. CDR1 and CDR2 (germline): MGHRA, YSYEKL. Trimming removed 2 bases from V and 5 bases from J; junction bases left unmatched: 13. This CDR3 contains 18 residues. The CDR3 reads CASSQPSGSGGARDTQYF. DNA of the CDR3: TGCGCCAGCAGCCAACCATCCGGGAGCGGGGGGGCCCGAGATACGCAGTATTTT.

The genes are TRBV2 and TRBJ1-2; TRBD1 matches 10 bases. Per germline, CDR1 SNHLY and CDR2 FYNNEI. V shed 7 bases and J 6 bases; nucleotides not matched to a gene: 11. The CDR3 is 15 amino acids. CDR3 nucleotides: TGTGCCAGCATTCTACCGGGACAGGGGTTAAATGGCTACACCTTC. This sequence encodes CASILPGQGLNGYTF.

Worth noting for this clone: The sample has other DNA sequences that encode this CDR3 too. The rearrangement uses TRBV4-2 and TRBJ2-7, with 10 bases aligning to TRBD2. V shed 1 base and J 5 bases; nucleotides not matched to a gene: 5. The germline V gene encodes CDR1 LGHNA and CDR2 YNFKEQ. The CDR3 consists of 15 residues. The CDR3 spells CASSQGGLAGDEQYF. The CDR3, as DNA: TGTGCCAGCAGCCAAGGTGGGCTAGCGGGAGACGAGCAGTACTTC.

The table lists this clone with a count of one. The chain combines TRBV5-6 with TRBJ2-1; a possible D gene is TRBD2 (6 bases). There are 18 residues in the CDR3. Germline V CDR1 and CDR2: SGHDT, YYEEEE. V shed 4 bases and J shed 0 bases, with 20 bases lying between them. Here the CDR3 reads CASSLLGSSLSSYNEQFF. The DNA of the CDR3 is TGTGCCAGCAGCCTCCTCGGGAGTAGCTTGAGCTCCTACAATGAGCAGTTCTTC.

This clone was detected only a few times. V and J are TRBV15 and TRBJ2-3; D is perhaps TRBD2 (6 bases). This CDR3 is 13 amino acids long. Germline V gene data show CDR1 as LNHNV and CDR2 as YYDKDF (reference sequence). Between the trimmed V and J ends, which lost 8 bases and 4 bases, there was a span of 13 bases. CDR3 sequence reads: CATRAEGPDTQYF. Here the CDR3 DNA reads TGTGCCACCCGGGCGGAGGGCCCAGATACGCAGTATTTT. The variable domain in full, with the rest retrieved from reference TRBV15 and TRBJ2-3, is DAMVIQNPRYQVTQFGKPVTLSCSQTLNHNVMYWYQQKSSQAPKLLFHYYDKDFNNEADTPDNFQSRRPNTSFCFLDIRSPGLGDTAMYLCATRAEGPDTQYFGPGTRLTVL.

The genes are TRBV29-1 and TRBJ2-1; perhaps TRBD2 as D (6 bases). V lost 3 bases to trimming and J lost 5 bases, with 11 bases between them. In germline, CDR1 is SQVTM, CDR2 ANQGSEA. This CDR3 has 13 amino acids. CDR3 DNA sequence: TGCAGCGTTGACTCGGGAGTGCACAATGAGCAGTTCTTC. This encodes CSVDSGVHNEQFF.

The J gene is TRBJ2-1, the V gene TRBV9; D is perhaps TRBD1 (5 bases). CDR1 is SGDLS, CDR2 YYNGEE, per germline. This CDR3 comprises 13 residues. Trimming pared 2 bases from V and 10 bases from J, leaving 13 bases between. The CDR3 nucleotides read TGTGCCAGCAGCGTTCTCCAGGGCCTCGAGCAGTTCTTC. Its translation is CASSVLQGLEQFF.